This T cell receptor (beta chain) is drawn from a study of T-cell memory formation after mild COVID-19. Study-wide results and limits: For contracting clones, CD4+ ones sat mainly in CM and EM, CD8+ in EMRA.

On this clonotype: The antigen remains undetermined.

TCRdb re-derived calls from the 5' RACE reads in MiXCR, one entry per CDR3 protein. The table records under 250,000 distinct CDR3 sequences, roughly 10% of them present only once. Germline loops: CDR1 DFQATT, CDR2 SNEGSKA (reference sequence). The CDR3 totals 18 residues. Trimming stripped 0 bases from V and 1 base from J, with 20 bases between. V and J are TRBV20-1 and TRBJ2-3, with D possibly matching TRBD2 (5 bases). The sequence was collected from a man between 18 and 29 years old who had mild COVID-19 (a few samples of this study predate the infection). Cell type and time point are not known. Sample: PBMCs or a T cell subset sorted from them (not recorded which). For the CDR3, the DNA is TGCAGTGCTAGAGATAGTTCGTCGGTCGCGGGCCGCACAGATACGCAGTATTTT. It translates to CSARDSSSVAGRTDTQYF.